In this sample, the clone carrying this TCR beta chain turned up many times. This specimen belongs to a study of blood T cells in healthy people across ages. Study at large: Researchers report that template switching captured about one barcoded beta molecule per two T cells.

Every participating donor contributed about 10 milliliters of peripheral blood through a draw. A J-beta primer mix and a sample-barcoded 5' primer were used in a second PCR of about 7 to 12 cycles. MiXCR, run by TCRdb on the 5' RACE reads, gives a single entry per CDR3 protein. The sample has about 930,000 distinct CDR3 sequences, roughly 28% seen once. This CDR3 region has 13 residues. Trimming took 5 bases from V and 1 from J, leaving 9 bases between them. In germline, CDR1 is MNHEY, CDR2 SMNVEV (reference sequence). The same specimen was also included in a second study, on T cells of mothers and their children.

Sequencing was performed on blood. The chain employs TRBV27 and TRBJ2-7; TRBD1 might be the D (5 bases). The receptor comes from a woman aged 40-49 years in good health. The CDR3 sequence: CASSQGFSYEQYF. The CDR3 nucleotides read TGTGCCAGCAGTCAGGGTTTTTCCTACGAGCAGTACTTC.